These 16 T cell receptor beta chains were sequenced from one sample in a study of T-cell memory formation after mild COVID-19. Each CDR3 protein is one row after TCRdb ran MiXCR on the 5' RACE reads. The table has about 560,000 distinct CDR3 sequences, around 15% seen once. The sequencing input was PBMCs or a T cell subset sorted from them (not recorded which). These receptor sequences come from an adult woman who had mild COVID-19 (a few samples of this study predate the infection). Cell type and time point are not known.

This clonotype was found a few times. The CDR3 loop reads CASRPGSWGNEQFF. CDR3 bases: TGTGCCAGCAGACCAGGGTCCTGGGGAAATGAGCAGTTCTTC. The chain has TRBV2 and TRBJ2-1, with TRBD1 as a possible D gene (5 bases). Germline lookup yields CDR1 SNHLY and CDR2 FYNNEI. The CDR3 is 14 residues long. V shed 6 bases and J shed 7 bases, with 16 bases lying between them.

This clonotype was counted a few times. The J gene is TRBJ2-3, the V gene TRBV7-9; D not resolved. The CDR3 length is 15 residues. Germline CDR1 is SEHNR and CDR2 is FQNEAQ (reference sequence). The V end lost 4 bases, the J end lost 3 bases, and 14 bases lay between the germline ends. The CDR3 loop is CASSSPGGLTDTQYF. CDR3 coding DNA: TGTGCCAGCAGCTCGCCGGGTGGATTGACAGATACGCAGTATTTT.

V gene TRBV4-1 combines with J gene TRBJ2-3; the D gene is possibly TRBD2 (5 bases). V lost 0 bases, J lost 1 base, and 11 bases lay in between. Germline CDR1 and CDR2: MGHRA and YSYEKL. This CDR3 is built from 16 residues. CDR3 amino acids: CASSQEERGGTDTQYF. The CDR3 coding sequence is TGCGCCAGCAGCCAAGAAGAACGGGGTGGCACAGATACGCAGTATTTT.

CDR3 protein: CASSNRGPSYNEQFF. CDR3 sequence (DNA): TGTGCCAGCAGCAACAGGGGACCATCCTACAATGAGCAGTTCTTC. J is TRBJ2-1 and V is TRBV6-2 or TRBV6-3, with TRBD1 matching over 7 bases. J was trimmed by 1 base and V by 6 bases; bases with no gene match: 6. Germline CDR1 is MNHEY and CDR2 is SVGEGT. CDR3 length equals 15 residues.

This clonotype was recorded at least ten times. The genes are TRBV7-9 and TRBJ2-1, with D tentatively TRBD2 (5 bases). V was shortened by 0 bases and J by 7 bases, with 13 bases between the two germline ends. Germline loops: CDR1 SEHNR, CDR2 FQNEAQ (reference sequence). The CDR3 is made up of 15 amino acids. CDR3 in DNA: TGTGCCAGCAGCTTAGCGCCGGGAACGGGAAATGAGCAGTTCTTC. Its translation is CASSLAPGTGNEQFF.

This clonotype was observed a handful of times. V is TRBV20-1 and J is TRBJ1-1; D remains ambiguous. V was cut by 3 bases and J by 1 base, with 12 bases left in between. The CDR3 runs 14 residues. Germline values: CDR1 DFQATT, CDR2 SNEGSKA (reference sequence). The CDR3 loop reads CSARQTGANTEAFF. Written as DNA, the CDR3 is TGCAGTGCTAGGCAGACGGGAGCGAACACTGAAGCTTTCTTT.

CDR3 sequence reads: CASTSSKGVGTEAFF. The CDR3 DNA is TGTGCCAGCACCTCAAGCAAAGGGGTTGGCACTGAAGCTTTCTTT. This chain links TRBV6-5 with TRBJ1-1; D perhaps matches TRBD1 (5 bases). Trimming cost V 7 bases and J 4 bases, with 19 bases left between them. The germline V gene has CDR1 MNHEY and CDR2 SVGAGI. The CDR3 runs to 15 residues.

This clonotype occurred many times. The chain recombines TRBV20-1 with TRBJ1-1, with D unclear. The CDR3 covers 14 residues. V was clipped by 6 bases and J by 11 bases, with 25 bases between them. CDR1 DFQATT and CDR2 SNEGSKA come from the germline V gene (reference sequence). The CDR3 region is CSAPRIGRNSDAFF. The CDR3 DNA follows: TGCAGTGCGCCGAGGATAGGGCGAAACTCCGACGCTTTCTTT.

V gene TRBV5-1 combines with J gene TRBJ2-1; 12 positions agree with TRBD1. The germline V gene encodes CDR1 SGHRS and CDR2 YFSETQ. The length of the CDR3 is 14 residues. V was clipped by 4 bases and J by 9 bases; unmatched bases: 5. CDR3 nucleotides: TGCGCCAGCAGCACGGGACAGGGGGCGGGTGAGCAGTTCTTC. Translated, it gives CASSTGQGAGEQFF.

The chain joins TRBV14 to TRBJ2-2; 10 positions agree with TRBD1. The CDR3 is 16 residues long. Germline CDR1 is SGHDN and CDR2 is FVKESK. Trimming at V came to 4 bases and at J to 5 bases, leaving 7 bases not matched to a gene. This CDR3 is CASSRDRGRWTGELFF. The CDR3 nucleotides are TGTGCCAGCAGCCGGGACAGGGGCCGGTGGACCGGGGAGCTGTTTTTT.

The chain links TRBV12-3 or TRBV12-4 to TRBJ2-3; TRBD1 matches at 7 bases. The V gene end was trimmed by 5 bases and the J gene end by 1 base; junction bases not matched to a gene: 6. CDR3 length: 15 amino acids. The CDR3 nucleotides read TGTGCCAGCAGTGTGGGACAGCGACGCACAGATACGCAGTATTTT. This gives the protein CASSVGQRRTDTQYF.

This clonotype was seen only a few times. The rearrangement uses TRBV24-1 and TRBJ2-1; unclear D gene. The germline V gene has CDR1 KGHDR and CDR2 SFDVKD. The V end lost 9 bases, the J end lost 5 bases, and 7 bases lay between the germline ends. The CDR3 has 11 residues. CDR3 sequence: CATDKNNEQFF. For the CDR3, the DNA is TGTGCCACCGACAAGAACAATGAGCAGTTCTTC.

This clonotype showed up just a few times. The chain links TRBV5-1 to TRBJ1-6, with 7 bases lining up with TRBD1. The germline CDR1 and CDR2 sequences are SGHRS and YFSETQ. This CDR3 spans 15 amino acids. With V trimmed by 0 bases and J by 7 bases, 4 bases remained unmatched. This CDR3 reads CASSLEGTENSPLHF. In nucleotides, the CDR3 is TGCGCCAGCAGCTTGGAAGGGACAGAGAATTCACCCCTCCACTTT. The whole variable domain, filled in from reference TRBV5-1 and TRBJ1-6, reads KAGVTQTPRYLIKTRGQQVTLSCSPISGHRSVSWYQQTPGQGLQFLFEYFSETQRNKGNFPGRFSGRQFSNSRSEMNVSTLELGDSALYLCASSLEGTENSPLHFGNGTRLTVT.

The genes are TRBV3-1 and TRBJ1-1, with D maybe TRBD1 (6 bases). CDR3 size: 17 residues. Germline CDR1 and CDR2: LGHDT and YNNKEL (reference sequence). V lost 6 bases and J 0 bases, leaving 20 bases between the germline ends. The CDR3 DNA is TGTGCCAGCAGTCAGGTCCTATCCTACAGGGTGAACACTGAAGCTTTCTTT. It specifies CASSQVLSYRVNTEAFF.

The rearrangement uses TRBV20-1 and TRBJ2-7; TRBD1 matches 8 bases. The CDR3 covers 13 residues. Germline trimming cut 7 bases from V and 2 bases from J; bases unmatched to any gene: 7. The germline V gene has CDR1 DFQATT and CDR2 SNEGSKA (reference sequence). CDR3 DNA: TGCAGTGTTGATGGACAGGGTGCCTACGAGCAGTACTTC. Its protein product is CSVDGQGAYEQYF.

The CDR3 DNA is TGTGCCACCAGCGGGGAGGTCTTGAGCGGACCAAGCTCCTACAATGAGCAGTTCTTC. It translates to CATSGEVLSGPSSYNEQFF. This chain connects TRBV15 to TRBJ2-1; D is possibly TRBD2 (6 bases). In germline, CDR1 is LNHNV, CDR2 YYDKDF (reference sequence). This CDR3 region has 19 residues. Trimming removed 5 bases from V and 0 bases from J, with 23 bases in between.